This T cell receptor beta chain was identified in a study of T cell responses to AZD1222 COVID-19 vaccine. The CDR3 is 15 amino acids. Per the germline V gene, CDR1 is SGHDT and CDR2 is YYEEEE. The J segment lost 3 bases and the V segment lost 5 bases, leaving 4 bases of the junction unmatched. Profiled with immunoSEQ multiplex PCR; TCRdb holds only in-frame clones, not every one. The sample consists of about 120,000 clones, roughly 87% of them appearing once. The receptor was isolated from an adult in good health. The sequences come from peripheral blood, collected on day 0 of MenACWY control vaccination. V gene TRBV5-6 combines with J gene TRBJ1-6, with 8 nucleotides matching TRBD1. In nucleotides, the CDR3 is TGTGCCAGCAGAACGGACAGGGTCTATAATTCACCCCTCCACTTT. It codes for CASRTDRVYNSPLHF.